Listed below are T cell receptor beta chains from one sample, sequenced in a study of T cells expressing NK-cell markers. TCRdb re-called the 5' RACE reads and gives one entry per CDR3 protein, without DNA. In all, the sample yields about half a million distinct CDR3 sequences. Sequenced sample: blood T cells: a sorted CD56 or NKG2C T cell subset, CD4+ or CD8+ T cells, or bulk PBMC T cells (not recorded which). The receptors derive from a woman in her forties or fifties in good health. Both conserved end residues are part of each CDR3.

j_gene,v_gene,len,CDR3aa
TRBJ2-1,TRBV24-1,17,CATSDALRRHSYNEQFF
TRBJ2-5,TRBV5-1,17,CASSLARTSEGMKTQYF
TRBJ1-1,TRBV9,14,CASSVDEGGAEAFF
TRBJ2-6,TRBV6-5,15,CASRTRLSGANVLTF
TRBJ2-2,TRBV2,14,CASKEQGASGELFF
TRBJ2-3,TRBV12-3/TRBV12-4,11,CASSFGLAPDF
TRBJ2-3,TRBV7-9,11,CASSPGPTQYF
TRBJ2-4,TRBV7-8,17,CASSPRGSFLAKNIQYF
TRBJ2-2,TRBV6-5,16,CASRRDLGMNTGELFF
TRBJ1-1,TRBV10-3,16,CAISEVTATMNTEAFF
TRBJ2-5,TRBV12-3/TRBV12-4,13,CASSRGGYETQYF
TRBJ1-4,TRBV2,17,CASREGRGRTTNEKLFF
TRBJ1-1,TRBV29-1,15,CSVEALGASGTEAFF
TRBJ2-7,TRBV24-1,16,CATSDHPWTGAYEQYF
TRBJ1-2,TRBV6-5,12,CASTSGNYGYTF
TRBJ2-2,TRBV10-1,17,CASSEVLAGFNTGELFF
TRBJ2-1,TRBV5-6,15,CASSPFGRGFDEQFF
TRBJ2-6,TRBV7-2,18,CASSLAMLGRNGANVLTF
TRBJ1-2,TRBV5-1,15,CASSYSGTSNYGYTF
TRBJ2-7,TRBV6-6,16,CASSWTSGIIPPEQYF
TRBJ2-5,TRBV7-9,16,CASSLGGTSGRKTQYF
TRBJ2-1,TRBV11-1,14,CASSLTSGGNEQFF
TRBJ2-1,TRBV5-1,14,CASSLRDRGNEQFF
TRBJ2-2,TRBV24-1,15,CATSLGQTNTGELFF
TRBJ2-1,TRBV29-1,14,CSVEERDRYNEQFF
TRBJ1-4,TRBV4-1,16,CASSQDQRGFNEKLFF
TRBJ2-1,TRBV12-3/TRBV12-4,15,CASSLMTGAEWEQFF
TRBJ1-3,TRBV18,12,CASSPPGNTIYF
TRBJ2-3,TRBV6-2/TRBV6-3,22,CASSKGQGNWTSGRIDTDTQYF
TRBJ2-5,TRBV24-1,17,CATSDPGLVGNQETQYF
TRBJ2-5,TRBV7-9,14,CASSHRGRPETQYF
TRBJ2-1,TRBV5-4,14,CASSQLGGEDEQFF
TRBJ2-1,TRBV25-1,16,CASSPRGGDGNNEQFF
TRBJ2-6,TRBV27,18,CASSLSPPGRGGANVLTF
TRBJ2-1,TRBV29-1,12,CSVRYGGSEQFF
TRBJ2-7,TRBV5-6,15,CASSLVGTGPYEQYF
TRBJ2-1,TRBV5-1,17,CASSLGFGRAPYNEQFF
TRBJ2-1,TRBV27,13,CASLSARLNEQFF
TRBJ2-5,TRBV11-2,15,CASSSGTSGRFTQYF
TRBJ1-1,TRBV4-1,17,CASSQDITGGLNTEAFF
TRBJ2-2,TRBV12-3/TRBV12-4,17,CASSSGLAGVVGGELFF
TRBJ2-3,TRBV20-1,13,CSAFSLATDTQYF
TRBJ2-1,TRBV20-1,12,CSADEAGSEQFF
TRBJ2-1,TRBV30,13,CAWKGRGHNEQFF
TRBJ2-2,TRBV6-2/TRBV6-3,15,CASILGRGKTGELFF
TRBJ1-2,TRBV5-6,13,CASSFRDRQGYTF
TRBJ2-2,TRBV5-1,15,CASSGGLADPGELFF
TRBJ2-1,TRBV13,15,CASSFGTRVFDEQFF
TRBJ2-3,TRBV4-2,13,CASSRSSTDTQYF
TRBJ1-5,TRBV7-8,15,CASGLVGAGNQPQHF
TRBJ2-2,TRBV24-1,19,CATSDPGLAHLSNTGELFF
TRBJ1-2,TRBV12-3/TRBV12-4,15,CASSLGSPSYYGYTF
TRBJ2-2,TRBV5-1,15,CASSGTGSGTGELFF
TRBJ2-3,TRBV18,18,CASSPLYRPQGHTDTQYF
TRBJ2-3,TRBV27,18,CASSSLGLADISTDTQYF
TRBJ2-2,TRBV19,16,CASRNRVIGNTGELFF